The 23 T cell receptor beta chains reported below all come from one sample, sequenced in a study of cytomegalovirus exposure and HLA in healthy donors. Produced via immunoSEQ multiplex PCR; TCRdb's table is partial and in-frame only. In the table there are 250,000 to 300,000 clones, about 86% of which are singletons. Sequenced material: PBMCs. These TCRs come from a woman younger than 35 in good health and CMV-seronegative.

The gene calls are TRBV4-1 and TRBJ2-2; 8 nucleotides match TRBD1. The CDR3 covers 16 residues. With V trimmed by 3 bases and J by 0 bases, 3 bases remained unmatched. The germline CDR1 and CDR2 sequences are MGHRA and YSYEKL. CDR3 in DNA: TGCGCCAGCAGCCAGGGACAGGCGGCGAACACCGGGGAGCTGTTTTTT. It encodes CASSQGQAANTGELFF.

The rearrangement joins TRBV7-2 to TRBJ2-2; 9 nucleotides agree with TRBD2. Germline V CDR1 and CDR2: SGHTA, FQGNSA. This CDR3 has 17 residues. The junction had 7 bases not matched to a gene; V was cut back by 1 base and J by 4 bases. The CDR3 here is CASSLGGGGAVTGELFF. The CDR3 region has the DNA TGTGCCAGCAGCTTAGGTGGCGGGGGGGCCGTCACCGGGGAGCTGTTTTTT.

The CDR3 region has the DNA TGTGCCAGCAGTGTAGGGGAAGACACTGAAGCTTTCTTT. Translation: CASSVGEDTEAFF. The chain joins TRBV2 to TRBJ1-1; D possibly corresponds to TRBD1 (5 bases). Trimming took 4 bases from V and 3 from J, leaving 9 bases between them. This CDR3 is built from 13 residues. The V gene's germline CDR1 is SNHLY and CDR2 FYNNEI.

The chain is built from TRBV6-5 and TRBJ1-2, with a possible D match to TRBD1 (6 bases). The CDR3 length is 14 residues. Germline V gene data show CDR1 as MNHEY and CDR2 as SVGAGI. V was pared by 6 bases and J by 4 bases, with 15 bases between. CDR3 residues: CASSMDSQIYGYTF. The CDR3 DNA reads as TGTGCCAGCAGCATGGACAGCCAAATCTATGGCTACACCTTC.

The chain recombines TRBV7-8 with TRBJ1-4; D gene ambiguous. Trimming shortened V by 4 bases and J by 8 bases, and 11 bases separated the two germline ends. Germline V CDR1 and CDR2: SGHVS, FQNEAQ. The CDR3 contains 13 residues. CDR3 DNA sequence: TGTGCCAGCAGCTCGAGGATGTTGGAAAAACTGTTTTTT. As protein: CASSSRMLEKLFF.

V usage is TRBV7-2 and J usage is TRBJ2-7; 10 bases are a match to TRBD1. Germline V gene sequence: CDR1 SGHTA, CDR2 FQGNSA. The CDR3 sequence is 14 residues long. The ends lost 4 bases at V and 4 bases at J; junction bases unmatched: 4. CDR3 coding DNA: TGTGCCAGCAGCTCCGACAGGGGGCAGTACGAGCAGTACTTC. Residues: CASSSDRGQYEQYF.

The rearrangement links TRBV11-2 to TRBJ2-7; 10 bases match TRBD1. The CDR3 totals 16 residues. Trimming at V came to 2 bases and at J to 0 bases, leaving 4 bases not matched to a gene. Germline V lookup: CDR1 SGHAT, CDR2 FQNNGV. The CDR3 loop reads CASSLQGTGASYEQYF. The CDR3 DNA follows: TGTGCCAGCAGCTTACAGGGGACAGGGGCCTCCTACGAGCAGTACTTC.

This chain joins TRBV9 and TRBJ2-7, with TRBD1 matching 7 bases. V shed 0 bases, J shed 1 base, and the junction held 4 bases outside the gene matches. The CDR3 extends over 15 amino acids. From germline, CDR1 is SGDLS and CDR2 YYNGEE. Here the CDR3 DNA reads TGTGCCAGCAGCGTAGGAACAGGGGTTTCCTACGAGCAGTACTTC. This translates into CASSVGTGVSYEQYF.

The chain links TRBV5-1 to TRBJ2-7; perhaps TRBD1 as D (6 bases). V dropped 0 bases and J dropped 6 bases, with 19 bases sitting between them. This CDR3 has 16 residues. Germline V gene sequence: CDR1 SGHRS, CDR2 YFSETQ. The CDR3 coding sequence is TGCGCCAGCAGCTTGGATGGAAGCCAGGGGTACTCCGAGCAGTACTTC. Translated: CASSLDGSQGYSEQYF.

The DNA of the CDR3 is TGTGCCAGCTTATCAGGGGCGAACACTGAAGCTTTCTTT. Residues: CASLSGANTEAFF. The rearrangement joins TRBV6-5 to TRBJ1-1; possibly TRBD1 for D (6 bases). Trimming pared 8 bases from V and 1 base from J, leaving 11 bases between. Germline-derived CDR1 and CDR2 are MNHEY and SVGAGI. CDR3 length: 13 amino acids.

The DNA of the CDR3 is TGTGCCAGCAGTAACCCCGGGGAACGCACCGGGGAGCTGTTTTTT. It encodes CASSNPGERTGELFF. This chain uses TRBV6-5 with TRBJ2-2, with D perhaps matching TRBD2 (5 bases). V lost 5 bases and J lost 4, with 14 bases in between. Germline CDR1 and CDR2: MNHEY and SVGAGI. The CDR3 runs 15 residues.

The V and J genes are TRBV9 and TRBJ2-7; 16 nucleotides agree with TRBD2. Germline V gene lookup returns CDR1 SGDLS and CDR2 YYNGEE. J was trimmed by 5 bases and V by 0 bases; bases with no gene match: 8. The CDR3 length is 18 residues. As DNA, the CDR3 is TGTGCCAGCAGCGTAGCCCCGGGACTAGCGGGAGGGTACCACGAGCAGTACTTC. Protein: CASSVAPGLAGGYHEQYF.

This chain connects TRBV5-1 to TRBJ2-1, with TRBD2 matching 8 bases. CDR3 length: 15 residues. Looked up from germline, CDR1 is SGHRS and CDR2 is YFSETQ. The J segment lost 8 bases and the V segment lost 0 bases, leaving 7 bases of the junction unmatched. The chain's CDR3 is CASSLEAGERHEQFF. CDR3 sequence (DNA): TGCGCCAGCAGCTTGGAAGCGGGAGAAAGGCATGAGCAGTTCTTC.

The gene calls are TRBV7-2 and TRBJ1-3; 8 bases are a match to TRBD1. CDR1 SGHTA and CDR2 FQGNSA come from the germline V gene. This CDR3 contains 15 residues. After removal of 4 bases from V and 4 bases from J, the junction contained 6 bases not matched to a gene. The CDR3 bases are TGTGCCAGCAGCTCCAGGACAGGGAAAGGAAACACCATATATTTT. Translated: CASSSRTGKGNTIYF.

The CDR3 DNA reads as TGTGCCAGCAGGTTAGGGGGGGACCGGTACGAGCAGTACTTC. It translates to CASRLGGDRYEQYF. The chain links TRBV6-6 to TRBJ2-7; D perhaps matches TRBD2 (7 bases). V was trimmed by 6 bases and J by 4 bases, leaving 16 bases between them. The CDR3 runs 14 residues. In germline, CDR1 is MNHNY, CDR2 SVGAGI (reference sequence).

As DNA, the CDR3 is TGTGCCAGCAGTGCGGGTGGGGGCGTAAGGAATGGCTACACCTTC. Translation gives CASSAGGGVRNGYTF. This rearrangement joins TRBV2 to TRBJ1-2; weak D call: TRBD1 (6 bases). The CDR3 consists of 15 residues. CDR1 is SNHLY and CDR2 is FYNNEI in the germline V gene. V dropped 4 bases and J dropped 6 bases, with 18 bases sitting between them.

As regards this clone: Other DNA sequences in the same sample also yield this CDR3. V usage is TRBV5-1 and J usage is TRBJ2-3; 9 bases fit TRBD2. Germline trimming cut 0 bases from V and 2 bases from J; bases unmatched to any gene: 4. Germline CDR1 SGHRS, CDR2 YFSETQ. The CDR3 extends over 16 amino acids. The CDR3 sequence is CASSLALAGSTDTQYF. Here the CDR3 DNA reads TGCGCCAGCAGCTTGGCACTAGCGGGTTCCACAGATACGCAGTATTTT.

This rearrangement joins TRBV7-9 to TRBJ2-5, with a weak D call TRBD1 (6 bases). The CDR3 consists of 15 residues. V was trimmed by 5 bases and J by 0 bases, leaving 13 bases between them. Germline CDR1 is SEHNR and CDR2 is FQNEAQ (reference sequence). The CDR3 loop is CASSPIRGHQETQYF. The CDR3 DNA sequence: TGTGCCAGCAGCCCAATCAGGGGACACCAAGAGACCCAGTACTTC.

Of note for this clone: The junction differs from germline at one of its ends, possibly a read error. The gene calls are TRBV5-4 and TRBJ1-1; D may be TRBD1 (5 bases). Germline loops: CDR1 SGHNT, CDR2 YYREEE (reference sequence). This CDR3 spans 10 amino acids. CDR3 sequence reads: CAVGGTEAFF. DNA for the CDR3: TGCGCGGTGGGGGGCACTGAAGCTTTCTTT. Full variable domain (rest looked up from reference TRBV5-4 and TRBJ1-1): ETGVTQSPTHLIKTRGQQVTLRCSSQSGHNTVSWYQQALGQGPQFIFQYYREEENGRGNFPPRFSGLQFPNYSSELNVNALELDDSALYLCAVGGTEAFFGQGTRLTVV.

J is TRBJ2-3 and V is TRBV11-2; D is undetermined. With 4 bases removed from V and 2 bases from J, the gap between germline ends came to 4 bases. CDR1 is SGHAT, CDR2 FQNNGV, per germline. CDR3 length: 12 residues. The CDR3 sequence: CASSSNTDTQYF. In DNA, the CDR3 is TGTGCCAGCAGCTCTAACACAGATACGCAGTATTTT.

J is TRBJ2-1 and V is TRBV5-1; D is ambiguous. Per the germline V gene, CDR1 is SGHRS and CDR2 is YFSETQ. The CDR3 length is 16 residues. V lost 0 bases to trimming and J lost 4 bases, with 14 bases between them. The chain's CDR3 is CASSLVATQVYNEQFF. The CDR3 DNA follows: TGCGCCAGCAGCTTGGTGGCCACGCAAGTGTACAATGAGCAGTTCTTC.

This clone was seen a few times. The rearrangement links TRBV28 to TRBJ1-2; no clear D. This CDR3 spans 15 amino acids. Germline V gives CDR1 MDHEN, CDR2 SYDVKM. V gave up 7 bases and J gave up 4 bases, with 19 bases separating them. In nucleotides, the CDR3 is TGTGCCAGCATCTCGGGAGCGCGAAGCACCTATGGCTACACCTTC. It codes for CASISGARSTYGYTF.

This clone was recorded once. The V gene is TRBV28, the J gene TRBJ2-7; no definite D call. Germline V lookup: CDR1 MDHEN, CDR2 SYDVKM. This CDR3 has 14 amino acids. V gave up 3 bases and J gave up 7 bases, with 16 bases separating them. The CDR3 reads CASSFHHGAEEQYF. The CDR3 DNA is TGTGCCAGCAGTTTTCACCACGGAGCTGAGGAGCAGTACTTC.